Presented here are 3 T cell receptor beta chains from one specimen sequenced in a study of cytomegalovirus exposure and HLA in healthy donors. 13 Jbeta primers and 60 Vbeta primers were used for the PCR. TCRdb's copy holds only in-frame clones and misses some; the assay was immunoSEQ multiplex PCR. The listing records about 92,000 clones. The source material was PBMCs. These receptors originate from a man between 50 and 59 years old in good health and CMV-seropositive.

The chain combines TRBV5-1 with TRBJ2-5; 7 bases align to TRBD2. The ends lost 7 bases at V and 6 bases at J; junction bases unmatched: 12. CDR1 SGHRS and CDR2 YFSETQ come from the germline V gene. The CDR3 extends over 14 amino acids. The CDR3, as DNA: TGCGCCAGCTCCCTAGATGGCAGCGGGAAGACCCAGTACTTC. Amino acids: CASSLDGSGKTQYF.

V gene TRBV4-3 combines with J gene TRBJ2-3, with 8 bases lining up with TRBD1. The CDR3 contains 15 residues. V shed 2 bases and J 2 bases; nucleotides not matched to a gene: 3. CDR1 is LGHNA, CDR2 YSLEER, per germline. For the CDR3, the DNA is TGCGCCAGCAGCCAACAGGGGGCGCACACAGATACGCAGTATTTT. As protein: CASSQQGAHTDTQYF.

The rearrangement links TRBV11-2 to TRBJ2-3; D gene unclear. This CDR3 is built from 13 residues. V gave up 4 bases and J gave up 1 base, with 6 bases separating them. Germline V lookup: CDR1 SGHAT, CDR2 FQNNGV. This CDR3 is CASSSLGTDTQYF. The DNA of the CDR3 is TGTGCCAGCAGCTCATTAGGCACAGATACGCAGTATTTT.